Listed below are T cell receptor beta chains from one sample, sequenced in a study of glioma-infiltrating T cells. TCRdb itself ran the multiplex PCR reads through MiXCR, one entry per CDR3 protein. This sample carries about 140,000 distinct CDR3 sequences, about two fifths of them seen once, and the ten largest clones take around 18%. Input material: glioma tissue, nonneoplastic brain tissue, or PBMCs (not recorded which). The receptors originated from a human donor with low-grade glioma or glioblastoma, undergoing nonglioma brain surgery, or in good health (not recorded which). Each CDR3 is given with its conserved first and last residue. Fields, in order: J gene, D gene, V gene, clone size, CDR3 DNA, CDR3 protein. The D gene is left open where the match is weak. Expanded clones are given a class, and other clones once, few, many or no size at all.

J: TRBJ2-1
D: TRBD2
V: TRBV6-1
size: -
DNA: TGTGCCAGCAGTGAGGGGGGACTAGCGGGAGACCCCTACAATGAGCAGTTCTTC
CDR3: CASSEGGLAGDPYNEQFF

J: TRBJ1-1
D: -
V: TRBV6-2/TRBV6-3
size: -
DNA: TGTGCCAGCAGTTACATCGGAGGGAACACTGAAGCTTTCTTT
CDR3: CASSYIGGNTEAFF

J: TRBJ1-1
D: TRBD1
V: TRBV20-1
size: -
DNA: TGCAGTGCTAGAGTGGGACAGCCGAACACTGAAGCTTTCTTT
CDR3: CSARVGQPNTEAFF

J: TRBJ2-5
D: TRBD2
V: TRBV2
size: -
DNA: TGTGCCAGCAGGGGACTAGTTGGCGAGACCCAGTACTTC
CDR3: CASRGLVGETQYF

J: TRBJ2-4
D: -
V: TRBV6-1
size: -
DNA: TGTGCCAGCAGTGAAGTCAGGGTGACCAAAAACATTCAGTACTTC
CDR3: CASSEVRVTKNIQYF

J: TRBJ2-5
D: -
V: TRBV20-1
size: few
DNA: TGCAGTGCTAGAGATCGACCAAGAGGGGGGATGGAGACCCAGTACTTC
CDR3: CSARDRPRGGMETQYF

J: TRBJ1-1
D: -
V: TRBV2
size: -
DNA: TGTGCCAGCAGTGGGACGGGAGTGGGCACTGAAGCTTTCTTT
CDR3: CASSGTGVGTEAFF

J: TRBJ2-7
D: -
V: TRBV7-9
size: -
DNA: TGTGCCAGCAGCTTATCAAGTGGCGAGCAGTACTTC
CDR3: CASSLSSGEQYF

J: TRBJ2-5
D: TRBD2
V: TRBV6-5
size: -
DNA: TGTGCCAGCAGATTGACGGGAGGCTCCTACAATGAGCAGTACTTC
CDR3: CASRLTGGSYNEQYF

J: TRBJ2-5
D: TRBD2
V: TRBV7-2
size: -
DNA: TGTGCCAGCAGCTTAGGACTAGCGGGGGCCGGCCGCCAAGAGACCCAGTACTTC
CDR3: CASSLGLAGAGRQETQYF

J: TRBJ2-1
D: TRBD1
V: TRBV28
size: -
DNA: TGTGCCAGCAGCAACACAGGGGTTTCCTACAATGAGCAGTTCTTC
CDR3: CASSNTGVSYNEQFF